The 14 T cell receptor beta chains below all came from one sample that was sequenced in a study of blood T cells in healthy people across ages. The use of a sample-barcoded 5' primer and a J-beta primer mix characterized a second PCR of roughly 6 to 12 cycles. TCRdb redid the calling of the 5' RACE reads with MiXCR, one entry per CDR3 protein. Of under 2 million distinct CDR3 sequences listed, 30% to 35% are singletons. Material: blood. The origin of the receptors is a woman aged 25 to 39 in good health.

This clonotype showed up just a few times. This chain links TRBV9 with TRBJ2-7; the match to TRBD2 covers 7 bases. CDR1 is SGDLS and CDR2 is YYNGEE in the germline V gene. Trimming cost V 3 bases and J 0 bases; bases outside gene matches: 6. CDR3 size: 15 residues. The CDR3 sequence is CASSAGEGPSYEQYF. CDR3 DNA sequence: TGTGCCAGCAGCGCCGGGGAGGGCCCCTCCTACGAGCAGTACTTC.

This clonotype has only one observation. The chain combines TRBV9 with TRBJ2-3; 9 nucleotides agree with TRBD1. This CDR3 has 16 residues. V was clipped by 4 bases and J by 0 bases; unmatched bases: 6. Germline V gene lookup returns CDR1 SGDLS and CDR2 YYNGEE. CDR3 amino acids: CASSQGQGLSTDTQYF. The CDR3 DNA is TGTGCCAGCAGCCAGGGACAGGGCCTTAGCACAGATACGCAGTATTTT.

In this sample, this clonotype turned up a few times. The chain has TRBV7-3 and TRBJ1-2, with D uncertain. The CDR3 runs 15 residues. Per the germline V gene, CDR1 is SGHTA and CDR2 is FQGTGA. Trimming stripped 0 bases from V and 4 bases from J, with 12 bases between. CDR3 nucleotide sequence: TGTGCCAGCAGCTTAACCCCCAATGGATGCTATGGCTACACCTTC. Its translation is CASSLTPNGCYGYTF.

The chain joins TRBV28 to TRBJ2-7; the match to TRBD1 covers 7 bases. The CDR3 runs 13 residues. After removal of 8 bases from V and 3 bases from J, the junction contained 7 bases not matched to a gene. The V gene's germline CDR1 is MDHEN and CDR2 SYDVKM. The CDR3 region has the DNA TGTGCCAGCCGGGACAGAGGGCTCTACGAGCAGTACTTC. Its protein product is CASRDRGLYEQYF.

The V call is TRBV2, the J call TRBJ1-4, with a weak D call TRBD1 (5 bases). The V end was cut by 7 bases, the J end by 6 bases, with 15 bases between. The germline V gene encodes CDR1 SNHLY and CDR2 FYNNEI. The CDR3 covers 14 residues. The CDR3 DNA follows: TGTGCCAGCAATCTTAGAGGGGTGGATGAAAAACTGTTTTTT. Its translation is CASNLRGVDEKLFF.

This chain uses TRBV19 with TRBJ2-7; a weak D match, TRBD1 (5 bases). Germline loops: CDR1 LNHDA, CDR2 SQIVND (reference sequence). The V end lost 5 bases, the J end lost 2 bases, and 13 bases lay between the germline ends. The CDR3 loop spans 14 amino acids. The CDR3 protein is CASSSRTSPYEQYF. For the CDR3, the DNA is TGTGCCAGTAGTTCCCGGACATCGCCCTACGAGCAGTACTTC.

The chain links TRBV27 to TRBJ2-5; tentative D call: TRBD2 (6 bases). Germline V lookup: CDR1 MNHEY, CDR2 SMNVEV (reference sequence). V lost 6 bases, J lost 11 bases, and 19 bases lay in between. The CDR3 contains 13 residues. The chain's CDR3 is CASRRWEVGEQYF. CDR3 DNA sequence: TGTGCCAGCAGACGATGGGAGGTGGGGGAGCAGTACTTC.

This clonotype was detected a few times. This sequence joins TRBV29-1 and TRBJ1-1; D perhaps matches TRBD1 (5 bases). The CDR3 consists of 14 residues. CDR1 is SQVTM, CDR2 ANQGSEA, per germline. V lost 5 bases, J lost 6 bases, and 19 bases lay in between. The CDR3 DNA reads as TGCAGCGTTCCAATGGAGTCCCAGGGTGCTGAAGCTTTCTTT. Protein sequence: CSVPMESQGAEAFF.

This rearrangement joins TRBV7-8 to TRBJ2-5, with D possibly called TRBD1 or TRBD2 (6 bases each). Trimming stripped 1 base from V and 4 bases from J, with 16 bases between. Per germline, CDR1 SGHVS and CDR2 FQNEAQ. There are 16 residues in the CDR3. The CDR3: CASSLGGAVGRETQYF. The CDR3 nucleotides read TGTGCCAGCAGCTTAGGGGGGGCTGTTGGGAGAGAGACCCAGTACTTC.

This clonotype has only a few counts. The CDR3 region is CASSRAVSGANVLTF. The CDR3 DNA sequence: TGTGCCAGCAGCCGAGCCGTCTCTGGGGCCAACGTCCTGACTTTC. The gene calls are TRBV3-1 and TRBJ2-6; D remains ambiguous. Germline CDR1 and CDR2: LGHDT and YNNKEL (reference sequence). V was trimmed by 4 bases and J by 0 bases, leaving 7 bases between them. There are 15 residues in the CDR3.

The chain combines TRBV9 with TRBJ2-3; TRBD2 agrees at 10 bases. Germline CDR1 SGDLS, CDR2 YYNGEE. The V gene end was trimmed by 3 bases and the J gene end by 6 bases; junction bases not matched to a gene: 13. The CDR3 has 17 residues. CDR3 loop: CASSAPLSGGAVDTQYF. The DNA for the CDR3 is TGTGCCAGCAGCGCCCCCCTCAGCGGGGGGGCCGTGGATACGCAGTATTTT.

In regard to this clonotype: This may arise from a read error, as a much more abundant clone is one base away. Here the CDR3 reads CASSYEGLSYEQYF. In nucleotides, the CDR3 is TGTGCCAGCAGTTACGAGGGACTGAGCTACGAGCAGTACTTC. V and J are TRBV6-2 or TRBV6-3 and TRBJ2-7; weak D call: TRBD2 (6 bases). Trimming left V 2 bases short and J 3 bases short, with 11 bases between. The CDR3 runs to 14 residues. CDR1 and CDR2 (germline): MNHEY, SVGEGT.

The chain recombines TRBV10-2 with TRBJ1-2; unclear D gene. Germline CDR1 WSHSY, CDR2 SAAADI. V lost 2 bases, J lost 8 bases, and 9 bases lay in between. CDR3 length: 12 residues. CDR3 amino acids: CASSETHSGYTF. As DNA, the CDR3 is TGCGCCAGCAGTGAGACACATTCGGGCTACACCTTC.

The chain joins TRBV28 to TRBJ2-1; D gene unclear. CDR1 and CDR2 (germline): MDHEN, SYDVKM. Trimming stripped 2 bases from V and 2 bases from J, with 7 bases between. The CDR3 is 14 residues long. This chain's CDR3 is CASSLRRTYNEQFF. CDR3 sequence (DNA): TGTGCCAGCAGTTTACGGAGAACCTACAATGAGCAGTTCTTC.